Listed below are T cell receptor beta chains from one sample, sequenced in a study of vaccination effects on CD4 cells after COVID-19. No antigen is known for these receptors. Measured with immunoSEQ multiplex PCR; TCRdb has only the in-frame clones, and not every one. Here the sample spans over 25,000 clones, 70% to 75% being singletons. Sequenced material: CD4+ T cells from PBMCs cultured with HCoV-229E spike peptides, taken after COVID-19 vaccination. The source is a human donor who received a COVID-19 vaccine. Both conserved end residues are part of each CDR3. D genes are given only for firm matches. Not every row has a clone size; where given, it reads once, few, many or a size class.

v_call: TRBV2
d_call: .
clone_size: large
j_call: TRBJ1-1
cdr3_aa: CATKQQGDWTEAFF
cdr3_nt: TGTGCCACAAAACAGCAGGGAGATTGGACTGAAGCTTTCTTT

v_call: TRBV5-1
d_call: TRBD1
clone_size: .
j_call: TRBJ2-3
cdr3_aa: CASSLRTGTGGDTQYF
cdr3_nt: TGCGCCAGCAGTCTTAGAACCGGGACAGGTGGAGATACGCAGTATTTT

v_call: TRBV24-1
d_call: TRBD2
clone_size: .
j_call: TRBJ2-1
cdr3_aa: CATSDSLGLAGRPSYNEQFF
cdr3_nt: TGTGCCACCAGTGATTCCCTAGGACTAGCGGGGCGACCCTCCTACAATGAGCAGTTCTTC

v_call: TRBV7-9
d_call: .
clone_size: .
j_call: TRBJ2-3
cdr3_aa: CASSLGSVGTDTQYF
cdr3_nt: TGTGCCAGCAGCTTAGGGAGCGTCGGCACAGATACGCAGTATTTT

v_call: TRBV20-1
d_call: TRBD1
clone_size: few
j_call: TRBJ1-2
cdr3_aa: CSASQGAGLGGYTF
cdr3_nt: TGCAGTGCTAGTCAGGGGGCTGGCCTGGGTGGCTACACCTTC

v_call: TRBV11-2
d_call: TRBD2
clone_size: .
j_call: TRBJ2-5
cdr3_aa: CASSSTLAGGETQYF
cdr3_nt: TGTGCCAGCAGCTCGACTTTAGCGGGAGGGGAGACCCAGTACTTC

v_call: TRBV12-3/TRBV12-4
d_call: .
clone_size: .
j_call: TRBJ2-3
cdr3_aa: CASSRVTDTQYF
cdr3_nt: TGTGCCAGCAGTCGGGTCACAGATACGCAGTATTTT

v_call: TRBV25-1
d_call: TRBD1
clone_size: .
j_call: TRBJ1-2
cdr3_aa: CASSEGTGHGYTF
cdr3_nt: TGTGCCAGCAGTGAGGGGACAGGGCATGGCTACACCTTC

v_call: TRBV3-1/TRBV3-2
d_call: .
clone_size: .
j_call: TRBJ1-2
cdr3_aa: CASSQDWGGLRGYTF
cdr3_nt: TGTGCCAGCAGCCAAGATTGGGGGGGACTGAGAGGCTACACCTTC

v_call: TRBV6-6
d_call: TRBD2
clone_size: .
j_call: TRBJ2-7
cdr3_aa: CASTYAGASGYEQYF
cdr3_nt: TGTGCCAGCACCTACGCGGGCGCTAGCGGATACGAGCAGTACTTC

v_call: TRBV2
d_call: .
clone_size: few
j_call: TRBJ2-2
cdr3_aa: CASSELGSAGGELFF
cdr3_nt: TGTGCCAGCAGTGAGCTCGGTTCGGCTGGCGGGGAGCTGTTTTTT

v_call: TRBV20-1
d_call: .
clone_size: .
j_call: TRBJ1-4
cdr3_aa: CSASSKSTNEKLFF
cdr3_nt: TGCAGTGCTAGTTCTAAGTCAACTAATGAAAAACTGTTTTTT

v_call: TRBV4-2
d_call: .
clone_size: .
j_call: TRBJ2-5
cdr3_aa: CASSQEARGEGTQYF
cdr3_nt: TGTGCCAGCAGCCAAGAAGCCCGGGGTGAGGGGACCCAGTACTTC

v_call: TRBV25-1
d_call: .
clone_size: .
j_call: TRBJ1-2
cdr3_aa: CASSAAGLNYGYTF
cdr3_nt: TGTGCCAGCAGTGCGGCAGGGCTGAACTATGGCTACACCTTC

v_call: TRBV5-4
d_call: .
clone_size: .
j_call: TRBJ1-1
cdr3_aa: CASSWLSTGWNTEAFF
cdr3_nt: TGTGCCAGCAGCTGGCTAAGCACAGGGTGGAACACTGAAGCTTTCTTT

v_call: TRBV5-6
d_call: .
clone_size: .
j_call: TRBJ1-1
cdr3_aa: CASSLGRWNTEAFF
cdr3_nt: TGTGCCAGCAGCTTGGGTAGATGGAACACTGAAGCTTTCTTT

v_call: TRBV5-6
d_call: .
clone_size: .
j_call: TRBJ1-4
cdr3_aa: CASSQYRAGSEKLFF
cdr3_nt: TGTGCCAGCAGCCAATACAGGGCTGGGAGTGAAAAACTGTTTTTT

v_call: TRBV3-1/TRBV3-2
d_call: .
clone_size: .
j_call: TRBJ2-7
cdr3_aa: CASSQESSGLYYEQYF
cdr3_nt: TGTGCCAGCAGCCAAGAGAGCAGCGGGCTCTACTACGAGCAGTACTTC

v_call: TRBV29-1
d_call: TRBD1
clone_size: .
j_call: TRBJ1-2
cdr3_aa: CSGGYGQGGGGYTF
cdr3_nt: TGCAGCGGGGGATACGGACAGGGAGGAGGTGGCTACACCTTC

v_call: TRBV6-5
d_call: .
clone_size: .
j_call: TRBJ1-1
cdr3_aa: CASSQQGVVFF
cdr3_nt: TGTGCCAGCAGCCAACAGGGAGTGGTTTTCTTT

v_call: TRBV7-2
d_call: TRBD1
clone_size: once
j_call: TRBJ1-5
cdr3_aa: CASSLSGTGRNQPQHF
cdr3_nt: TGTGCCAGCAGTTTATCCGGGACAGGACGCAATCAGCCCCAGCATTTT

v_call: TRBV20-1
d_call: TRBD1
clone_size: .
j_call: TRBJ2-7
cdr3_aa: CSASKGATYEQYF
cdr3_nt: TGCAGTGCTAGTAAGGGGGCCACGTACGAGCAGTACTTC

v_call: TRBV6-1
d_call: .
clone_size: .
j_call: TRBJ1-2
cdr3_aa: CASSEVVWGGGRDYGYTF
cdr3_nt: TGTGCCAGCAGTGAAGTCGTTTGGGGGGGCGGCCGAGACTATGGCTACACCTTC

v_call: TRBV10-1
d_call: .
clone_size: .
j_call: TRBJ2-5
cdr3_aa: CASSAGTPATQYF
cdr3_nt: TGCGCCAGCAGTGCCGGGACCCCAGCGACCCAGTACTTC

v_call: TRBV3-1/TRBV3-2
d_call: TRBD2
clone_size: few
j_call: TRBJ2-1
cdr3_aa: CASSQEGAGAANEQFF
cdr3_nt: TGTGCCAGCAGCCAAGAAGGAGCGGGAGCTGCTAATGAGCAGTTCTTC